The clone carrying this TCR beta chain was seen a handful of times. These data belong to a study of CD8+CD57+ T cells in acquired aplastic anemia. According to the study, genomic DNA was the template for TCR beta VDJ and CDR3 profiling. MiXCR, run by TCRdb on the reads, gives a single entry per CDR3 protein. The sample has 450,000 to 600,000 distinct CDR3 sequences, around 30% seen once. CD8+CD57+ cell expansion had been shown by flow cytometry in patients chosen for sequencing. Germline V gives CDR1 SGHTA, CDR2 FQGNSA. Deletions cut 6 bases from V and 1 base from J, with 10 bases between. The CDR3 runs to 13 residues.

The sequence derives from a human donor with aplastic anemia. Sequenced sample: sorted CD4+, CD8+, or CD8+CD57+ T cells (not recorded which) from PBMCs. This chain joins TRBV7-2 and TRBJ2-7; no reliable D call. The CDR3 DNA is TGTGCCAGCAGATTTGGCGTATCCTACGAGCAGTACTTC. Amino acid sequence: CASRFGVSYEQYF. Combining the CDR3 with reference TRBV7-2 and TRBJ2-7 gives the whole variable domain GAGVSQSPSNKVTEKGKDVELRCDPISGHTALYWYRQSLGQGLEFLIYFQGNSAPDKSGLPSDRFSAERTGGSVSTLTIQRTQQEDSAVYLCASRFGVSYEQYFGPGTRLTVT.